This T cell receptor beta chain was identified during a study of cytomegalovirus exposure and HLA in healthy donors. Findings and limits, study-wide: Generally TCR sequences proved uncommon, though certain public TCRs appeared in numerous donors.

With respect to this clone: What it binds is unknown.

13 Jbeta primers and 60 Vbeta primers were used for the PCR. Assay used: immunoSEQ multiplex PCR; TCRdb lists only in-frame clones, some missing. This table holds approximately 210,000 clones, around 80% found once. CDR3 size: 17 residues. Germline V gene lookup returns CDR1 MDHEN and CDR2 SYDVKM. Germline trimming cut 6 bases from V and 3 bases from J; bases unmatched to any gene: 14. The sample was PBMCs. The gene calls are TRBV28 and TRBJ2-7; 10 positions match TRBD2. The TCR originated in a young man in good health and CMV-seronegative. In DNA form, the CDR3 reads TGTGCCAGCAGCTCTTCTCTAGCGGGAGTTCCCCTCTACGAGCAGTACTTC. Its translation is CASSSSLAGVPLYEQYF. The full variable domain, in which reference TRBV28 and TRBJ2-7 provide the parts outside the CDR3, is DVKVTQSSRYLVKRTGEKVFLECVQDMDHENMFWYRQDPGLGLRLIYFSYDVKMKEKGDIPEGYSVSREKKERFSLILESASTNQTSMYLCASSSSLAGVPLYEQYFGPGTRLTVT.